This TCR beta chain was profiled in a study of CD8 T cells in Susac syndrome (dated 2019 in TCRdb). Describing the broader study: The study used repertoire sequencing to test whether antigen drove CD8+ T cell activation and differentiation in Susac syndrome. What the research found in general, with its limitations: The number of individuals in the TCR sequencing and HLA analysis was recognized as being relatively small.

About this clonotype itself: Its antigen has not been determined. No qualities accompany the bases; no much larger clone lies one base away.

RNA was extracted using the RNeasy kit, and roughly 0.5 to 1 ug of the RNA was reverse transcribed with random hexamers. The immunoSEQ multiplex PCR assay, which covers 54 Vbeta and 13 Jbeta segments, was used to amplify TCR beta CDR3 regions. PCR amplification bias was corrected by using a synthetic template baseline for primer optimization and computational correction. The original methods were these. Reads were annotated to V, D and J genes according to IMGT and were analyzed with immunoSEQ Analyzer, with only productive sequences retained. To calculate clonality, Shannon entropy was normalized by log2 of the number of productive unique sequences and then subtracted from one. For each patient and control, public and private clones were evaluated within the 100 most prevalent clones. A clone was defined as Susac-specific if it was absent from the healthy and MS cohorts, from over a thousand published viral clones and from other ImmuneACCESS disease sequences. TCRdb trimmed public reads at Q25 via fastp, called clones via MiXCR and kept in-frame beta chains. Rows merge per CDR3 protein into single entries with the most common DNA and genes. It is TCRdb's table, rather than the study itself, that gives the V and J calls and clone size. Here the sample has some 150,000 distinct CDR3 sequences; 94% occur a single time. The ten largest clones add up to about 0.076% of the sample.

Peripheral blood CD8+ and CD4+ T cells from healthy donors, Susac syndrome patients and multiple sclerosis patients were profiled using high-throughput TCR beta sequencing. Healthy donors were included as age- and sex-matched controls. Bulk CD8+ and CD4+ T cells were purified by magnetic negative isolation, whereas CD8+ TEMRA cells were enriched by FACS. Blood was collected in EDTA tubes and processed within 24 hours, with PBMCs isolated through density gradient centrifugation. PBMCs intended for TCR sequencing were frozen in liquid nitrogen and were later thawed in a 37 degrees C water bath. The sorted or isolated CD4+, CD8+ and CD8+ TEMRA cells reached a purity of at least 90%. The germline V gene (reference sequence) sets CDR1 to MNHEY and CDR2 to SMNVEV. From the cysteine through the phenylalanine, the CDR3 covers 14 amino acids. Only the CDR3 region is kept as DNA, spanning 42 bases read in frame from base 1. V trim: 0 bases; J trim: 4 bases; unmatched bases: 3.

This chain joins TRBV27 to TRBJ2-7; the central 7 bases match TRBD1. The sequence came from a human donor in good health. The source material was CD4+ T cells from PBMCs. The nucleotides are TGTGCCAGCAGTTTATCACAGGGGATTTACGAGCAGTACTTC. Translation gives CASSLSQGIYEQYF.